Listed below are T cell receptor beta chains from one sample, sequenced in a study of T cell responses to AZD1222 COVID-19 vaccine. Sequenced by immunoSEQ multiplex PCR; TCRdb stores in-frame clones only, minus some. Of 75,000 to 100,000 clones in the sample, approximately 94% were seen once. The sample here was peripheral blood, taken on day 0 of AZD1222 vaccination. These receptors came from an adult in good health. CDR3s include the opening cysteine and the closing phenylalanine or tryptophan. A D gene is named only where the DNA matches it firmly. Clone size is not always given. Where it is, it says once, few, many or a class for expanded clones.

j_call clone_size v_call d_call cdr3_aa cdr3_nt
TRBJ1-3 NA TRBV7-8 NA CASSLAIENTIYF TGTGCCAGCAGCTTAGCGATCGAGAACACCATATATTTT
TRBJ1-1 NA TRBV3-1/TRBV3-2 NA CASSQVPGNTEAFF TGTGCCAGCAGCCAGGTCCCCGGGAACACTGAAGCTTTCTTT
TRBJ2-1 NA TRBV14 NA CASSPRDSRTGWVNEQFF TGTGCCAGCAGCCCACGGGACTCCCGTACGGGATGGGTCAATGAGCAGTTCTTC
TRBJ2-1 NA TRBV27 TRBD2 CASNYLAGQYNEQFF TGTGCCAGCAACTATCTAGCGGGCCAATACAATGAGCAGTTCTTC
TRBJ1-6 once TRBV9 NA CASSVAPTGRNSPLHF TGTGCCAGCAGCGTAGCCCCCACAGGGAGGAATTCACCCCTCCACTTT
TRBJ1-6 few TRBV3-1/TRBV3-2 NA CASSQDQAGLGSPLHF TGTGCCAGCAGCCAAGATCAAGCAGGGCTGGGCTCACCCCTCCACTTT
TRBJ2-3 once TRBV9 NA CASSVVGDNTDTQYF TGTGCCAGCAGCGTAGTAGGCGACAACACAGATACGCAGTATTTT
TRBJ1-5 NA TRBV6-1 NA CASSDGSGVGGNQPQHF TGTGCCAGCAGTGATGGTTCGGGAGTAGGTGGCAATCAGCCCCAGCATTTT
TRBJ2-1 NA TRBV27 NA CASSLIGWGNEQFF TGTGCCAGCAGTTTAATAGGGTGGGGCAATGAGCAGTTCTTC
TRBJ2-1 few TRBV27 NA CASSVRGAYNEQFF TGTGCCAGCAGTGTCAGGGGCGCCTACAATGAGCAGTTCTTC
TRBJ2-7 NA TRBV28 NA CASTLQPSYEQYF TGTGCCAGCACCCTCCAACCCTCCTACGAGCAGTACTTC
TRBJ2-2 NA TRBV15 NA CATSRVRDTGELFF TGTGCCACCAGCAGGGTCAGGGACACCGGGGAGCTGTTTTTT
TRBJ1-3 NA TRBV25-1 NA CASSGGGNTIYF TGTGCCAGCAGTGGCGGGGGAAACACCATATATTTT
TRBJ2-7 once TRBV4-1 NA CASSQEGGIYEQYF TGCGCCAGCAGCCAAGAGGGTGGCATCTACGAGCAGTACTTC
TRBJ2-2 NA TRBV30 NA CAWSRGHGELFF TGTGCTTGGAGTCGGGGTCACGGGGAGCTGTTTTTT
TRBJ1-3 NA TRBV7-6 NA CASSLVSSGNTIYF TGTGCCAGCAGCTTAGTGTCTTCTGGAAACACCATATATTTT
TRBJ2-7 NA TRBV13 TRBD2 CASSPAAGANYEQYF TGTGCCAGCAGCCCGGCAGCGGGAGCTAACTACGAGCAGTACTTC
TRBJ2-3 NA TRBV5-6 TRBD1 CASSEGTGGDTQYF TGTGCCAGCAGCGAAGGGACAGGGGGAGATACGCAGTATTTT
TRBJ1-2 NA TRBV7-9 TRBD1 CASSSQGGGNYGYTF TGTGCCAGCAGCTCTCAGGGGGGAGGTAACTATGGCTACACCTTC
TRBJ2-5 once TRBV7-9 NA CASSSQRLTRGGETQYF TGTGCCAGCAGCTCCCAGAGATTAACTAGGGGGGGAGAGACCCAGTACTTC
TRBJ2-4 NA TRBV2 TRBD1 CASIRDRKNIQYF TGTGCCAGCATCCGGGACAGAAAAAACATTCAGTACTTC
TRBJ2-1 NA TRBV11-2 TRBD2 CASSLGAAGGPHEQFF TGTGCCAGCAGCTTAGGGGCGGCGGGGGGGCCCCATGAGCAGTTCTTC
TRBJ2-3 NA TRBV29-1 TRBD2 CSVDGTSGRDTQYF TGCAGCGTTGACGGGACTAGCGGTAGGGATACGCAGTATTTT
TRBJ1-6 NA TRBV28 NA CASSIRQNNSPLHF TGTGCCAGCAGTATAAGACAGAATAATTCACCCCTCCACTTT
TRBJ2-1 NA TRBV5-4 NA CASSSGLREQFF TGTGCCAGCAGCTCAGGACTTCGAGAGCAGTTCTTC
TRBJ1-6 few TRBV12-3/TRBV12-4 TRBD1 CASRGQDNSPLHF TGTGCCAGCAGAGGACAGGACAATTCACCCCTCCACTTT
TRBJ1-1 NA TRBV2 NA CASSVSGVDTEAFF TGTGCCAGCAGTGTTTCAGGGGTCGACACTGAAGCTTTCTTT
TRBJ1-2 NA TRBV2 NA CASSENGGAEGYTF TGTGCCAGCAGTGAAAACGGGGGGGCGGAGGGCTACACCTTC
TRBJ1-1 NA TRBV18 NA CASSDSFTEAFF TGTGCCAGCTCGGATTCTTTCACTGAAGCTTTCTTT
TRBJ1-2 NA TRBV12-3/TRBV12-4 NA CASSSRGGYTF TGTGCCAGCAGTTCCAGGGGTGGCTACACCTTC
TRBJ1-3 NA TRBV5-1 NA CASSLETGSGNTIYF TGCGCCAGCAGCTTGGAAACAGGGTCTGGAAACACCATATATTTT
TRBJ1-2 NA TRBV12-3/TRBV12-4 NA CASSISQYGYTF TGTGCCAGCAGTATATCCCAGTATGGCTACACCTTC
TRBJ1-2 NA TRBV5-4 TRBD1 CASSLAFGTGYGYTF TGTGCCAGCAGCTTGGCATTCGGGACAGGCTATGGCTACACCTTC
TRBJ2-2 NA TRBV7-9 TRBD1 CASSLGTGPTGELFF TGTGCCAGCAGCTTAGGGACAGGGCCCACCGGGGAGCTGTTTTTT
TRBJ2-3 NA TRBV5-5 NA CASSIRGTDTQYF TGTGCCAGCAGCATCCGGGGCACAGATACGCAGTATTTT
TRBJ2-1 NA TRBV15 NA CATKVGPVGSDEQFF TGTGCCACCAAGGTAGGCCCGGTTGGATCTGATGAGCAGTTCTTC
TRBJ2-5 NA TRBV6-2/TRBV6-3 TRBD1 CASSGTGEAETQYF TGTGCCAGCAGTGGGACAGGGGAGGCAGAGACCCAGTACTTC
TRBJ1-5 NA TRBV5-6 NA CASSLAGPTVYSNQPQHF TGTGCCAGCAGCTTGGCTGGGCCGACTGTCTATAGCAATCAGCCCCAGCATTTT
TRBJ2-3 NA TRBV2 NA CASSLGLLDTQYF TGTGCCAGCAGTCTTGGCCTACTAGATACGCAGTATTTT
TRBJ1-4 NA TRBV5-1 NA CASSDRHLGEKLFF TGCGCCAGCAGCGACAGGCATTTGGGTGAAAAACTGTTTTTT
TRBJ2-5 NA TRBV19 TRBD1 CASTSSHRGETQYF TGTGCCAGTACCTCCAGCCACAGGGGTGAGACCCAGTACTTC
TRBJ1-2 NA TRBV27 TRBD1 CASSGDSRMYGYTF TGTGCCAGCAGCGGGGACAGCAGAATGTATGGCTACACCTTC